This TCR beta chain was captured by sequencing in a study of beta chain features in type 1 diabetes. The study's findings and limits: PCR might preferentially amplify shorter templates, equally in patients and controls. TCRB CDR3 length was moderately but significantly reduced in all four CD4+ subsets of Type 1 diabetes patients.

Each sorted fraction was over 95% pure. To note about this clone: Its antigen is unknown.

Every bit of the isolated RNA underwent reverse transcription, so sequencing read expressed TCRB transcripts. Produced via immunoSEQ multiplex PCR; TCRdb's table is partial and in-frame only. The table has more than 550,000 clones, 11% to 15% seen once. With 4 bases clipped from V and 5 bases from J, the junction kept 7 bases outside the gene matches. This CDR3 comprises 14 residues. Germline lookup yields CDR1 SGDLS and CDR2 YYNGEE. This TCR derives from a man between 18 and 29 years old with type 1 diabetes. J is TRBJ2-5 and V is TRBV9, with TRBD1 identical over 8 bases. Specimen: naive CD4+ T cells from blood. The CDR3 sequence: CASSSDRGQETQYF. DNA for the CDR3: TGTGCCAGCAGCTCCGACAGGGGCCAGGAGACCCAGTACTTC.